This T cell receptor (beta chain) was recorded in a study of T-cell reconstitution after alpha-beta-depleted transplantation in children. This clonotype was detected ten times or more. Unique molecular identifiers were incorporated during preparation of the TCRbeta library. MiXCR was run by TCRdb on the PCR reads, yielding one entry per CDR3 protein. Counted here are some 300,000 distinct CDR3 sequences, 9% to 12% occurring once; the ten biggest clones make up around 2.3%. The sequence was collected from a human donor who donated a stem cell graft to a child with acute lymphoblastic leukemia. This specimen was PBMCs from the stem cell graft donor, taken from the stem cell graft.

The CDR3 reads CASSLVGGLDTQYF. The CDR3 DNA sequence: TGCGCCAGCAGCTTGGTAGGGGGGTTGGATACGCAGTATTTT. The chain carries TRBV5-1 and TRBJ2-3, with D perhaps TRBD1 or TRBD2 (6 bases each). CDR1 SGHRS and CDR2 YFSETQ come from the germline V gene. The CDR3 loop spans 14 amino acids. V shed 0 bases and J shed 6 bases, with 11 bases lying between them.